The clone carrying this TCR beta chain has just one count. This sample stems from a study of blood T cell repertoires in COVID-19. V lost 1 base and J lost 8; bases outside the gene matches: 8. The CDR3 spans 14 residues. Germline assignment: CDR1 SGHNT and CDR2 YYREEE (reference sequence). Some clones are missing from TCRdb's copy, which holds only in-frame ones; the method was immunoSEQ multiplex PCR. The sample contains hundreds of thousands of clones, roughly 89% of which appear only once. The source is a woman between 25 and 40 years old with acute COVID-19. The source material was PBMCs or T cells enriched from blood (not recorded which). The chain is built from TRBV5-4 and TRBJ1-2, with 7 bases lining up with TRBD1. CDR3 coding DNA: TGTGCCAGCAGCTTGAAACGGGACAGCTCAGGCTACACCTTC. This encodes CASSLKRDSSGYTF.